The 18 T cell receptor beta chains listed next were all sequenced from one sample in a study of response to subunit inactivated influenza vaccine. TCRdb re-derived calls from the RT-PCR reads in MiXCR, one entry per CDR3 protein. The table lists about 570,000 distinct CDR3 sequences, about 11% of them singletons. These records were also assigned to another study, of T cells expressing NK-cell markers. That work states: TCR beta cDNA was generated via 5'RACE template switching incorporating UMIs.

The specimen comprised PBMCs from blood, sampled on the day of vaccination. All receptors come from a middle-aged man who received an inactivated influenza vaccine.

This clonotype came up a few times. The chain is built from TRBV19 and TRBJ1-4, with D tentatively TRBD1 (5 bases). Trimming shortened V by 2 bases and J by 5 bases, and 12 bases separated the two germline ends. From germline, CDR1 is LNHDA and CDR2 SQIVND (reference sequence). CDR3 size: 15 residues. In DNA form, the CDR3 reads TGTGCCAGTAGTATAAGGGCAGGGAGAAATGAAAAACTGTTTTTT. It encodes CASSIRAGRNEKLFF.

The V gene is TRBV18, the J gene TRBJ2-7; 7 bases match TRBD1. CDR3 length equals 13 residues. With V trimmed by 3 bases and J by 3 bases, 2 bases remained unmatched. CDR1 is KGHSH and CDR2 is LQKENI in the germline V gene. Here the CDR3 reads CASSPGQDYEQYF. The CDR3 DNA sequence: TGTGCCAGCTCACCCGGACAGGACTACGAGCAGTACTTC.

J is TRBJ1-2 and V is TRBV4-1; possible D gene TRBD1, 6 bases. Germline lookup yields CDR1 MGHRA and CDR2 YSYEKL. The length of the CDR3 is 16 residues. Trimming left V 4 bases short and J 0 bases short, with 15 bases between. The CDR3 DNA follows: TGCGCCAGCAGCCCAGAAGGGGGGCAGACTAACTATGGCTACACCTTC. This translates into CASSPEGGQTNYGYTF.

This clonotype was counted a few times. V usage is TRBV12-3 or TRBV12-4 and J usage is TRBJ2-1, with D perhaps given as TRBD1 or TRBD2 (6 bases each). The length of the CDR3 is 15 residues. V shed 8 bases and J shed 3 bases, with 17 bases lying between them. CDR3 DNA sequence: TGTGCCAGCCGCTCGGGGGCATTAATCTACAATGAGCAGTTCTTC. It translates to CASRSGALIYNEQFF.

The V gene is TRBV5-6, the J gene TRBJ1-2, with D uncertain. This CDR3 spans 15 amino acids. Germline lookup yields CDR1 SGHDT and CDR2 YYEEEE. The germline V and J ends were trimmed by 5 bases and 9 bases, with 23 bases remaining between them. CDR3 coding DNA: TGTGCCAGCAGTCTCGACACTATCCTTGATAATCGCTACACCTTC. Translating gives CASSLDTILDNRYTF.

This clonotype turned up a few times. The chain uses TRBV27 and TRBJ1-1; no definite D call. V was trimmed by 0 bases and J by 1 base, leaving 6 bases between them. The CDR3 length is 14 residues. CDR1 MNHEY and CDR2 SMNVEV come from the germline V gene (reference sequence). The CDR3 region has the DNA TGTGCCAGCAGTTTATCTAGTGGGAACACTGAAGCTTTCTTT. Its translation: CASSLSSGNTEAFF.

In this sample, this clonotype turned up a few times. The J gene is TRBJ2-5, the V gene TRBV5-1, with D perhaps matching TRBD2 (6 bases). Germline V gene sequence: CDR1 SGHRS, CDR2 YFSETQ. V was trimmed by 4 bases and J by 1 base, leaving 14 bases between them. This CDR3 is built from 15 residues. CDR3: CASSRNLALQETQYF. CDR3 nucleotides: TGCGCCAGCAGCCGAAACCTAGCGCTCCAAGAGACCCAGTACTTC.

The table lists this clonotype with many counts. V is TRBV28 and J is TRBJ2-7; 10 bases map to TRBD2. Germline trimming cut 4 bases from V and 3 bases from J; bases unmatched to any gene: 6. This CDR3 has 15 residues. Germline CDR1 is MDHEN and CDR2 is SYDVKM. The CDR3 bases are TGTGCCAGCAGTTCGTTAGCGGGAGGCATCTACGAGCAGTACTTC. Translation gives CASSSLAGGIYEQYF.

This clonotype has just a few counts. This rearrangement joins TRBV20-1 to TRBJ2-7, with D possibly being TRBD1 or TRBD2 (5 bases each). The CDR3 consists of 15 residues. Looked up from germline, CDR1 is DFQATT and CDR2 is SNEGSKA (reference sequence). V was shortened by 0 bases and J by 0 bases, with 12 bases between the two germline ends. As DNA, the CDR3 is TGCAGTGCTAGAGATCGGGGCGGGTTCTCCTACGAGCAGTACTTC. Residues: CSARDRGGFSYEQYF.

This chain links TRBV7-8 with TRBJ2-7; TRBD1 matches 8 bases. CDR3 length equals 14 residues. CDR1 is SGHVS, CDR2 FQNEAQ, per germline. Trimming cost V 4 bases and J 4 bases; bases outside gene matches: 6. The CDR3 is CASSSSRGQYEQYF. CDR3 nucleotide sequence: TGTGCCAGCAGCTCGTCCAGGGGGCAGTACGAGCAGTACTTC. Full variable domain (missing parts from reference TRBV7-8 and TRBJ2-7): GAGVSQSPRYKVAKRGQDVALRCDPISGHVSLFWYQQALGQGPEFLTYFQNEAQLDKSGLPSDRFFAERPEGSVSTLKIQRTQQEDSAVYLCASSSSRGQYEQYFGPGTRLTVT.

V is TRBV6-5 and J is TRBJ1-1; TRBD1 might be the D (6 bases). The CDR3 totals 15 residues. Deletions cut 0 bases from V and 4 bases from J, with 12 bases between. CDR1 MNHEY and CDR2 SVGAGI come from the germline V gene. The CDR3 DNA reads TGTGCCAGCAGTTACTCTTATAGGGGGAGCACTGAAGCTTTCTTT. Encoded protein: CASSYSYRGSTEAFF.

CDR3 sequence: CASSPYDGLGGWGTDTQYF. The CDR3 region has the DNA TGTGCCAGCAGTCCTTACGACGGCTTGGGAGGTTGGGGTACAGATACGCAGTATTTT. The V and J genes are TRBV27 and TRBJ2-3; D possibly corresponds to TRBD2 (6 bases). V dropped 5 bases and J dropped 3 bases, with 27 bases sitting between them. The germline V gene encodes CDR1 MNHEY and CDR2 SMNVEV (reference sequence). The CDR3 is 19 amino acids.

This clonotype was picked up many times. V gene TRBV5-1 combines with J gene TRBJ2-7, with D tentatively TRBD2 (5 bases). Trimming pared 4 bases from V and 7 bases from J, leaving 24 bases between. CDR3 size: 16 residues. Germline values: CDR1 SGHRS, CDR2 YFSETQ. The CDR3 region is CASSPTYEDLGREQYF. In DNA, the CDR3 is TGCGCCAGCAGCCCTACCTACGAGGATTTAGGGAGAGAGCAGTACTTC. Complete variable domain (other parts from reference TRBV5-1 and TRBJ2-7): KAGVTQTPRYLIKTRGQQVTLSCSPISGHRSVSWYQQTPGQGLQFLFEYFSETQRNKGNFPGRFSGRQFSNSRSEMNVSTLELGDSALYLCASSPTYEDLGREQYFGPGTRLTVT.

The rearrangement joins TRBV5-1 to TRBJ2-1, with TRBD2 as a possible D gene (7 bases). The CDR3 sequence is 17 residues long. V was pared by 5 bases and J by 0 bases, with 18 bases between. In germline, CDR1 is SGHRS, CDR2 YFSETQ. The CDR3 reads CASSRGGGTSSYNEQFF. CDR3 sequence (DNA): TGCGCCAGCAGTCGGGGAGGGGGTACAAGCTCCTACAATGAGCAGTTCTTC.

The rearrangement links TRBV6-2 or TRBV6-3 to TRBJ2-7; TRBD1 matches 7 bases. The CDR3 sequence is 14 residues long. V lost 7 bases, J lost 3 bases, and 9 bases stayed unmatched. From germline, CDR1 is MNHEY and CDR2 SVGEGT. The CDR3 spells CASTRPGQHYEQYF. The CDR3 nucleotides read TGTGCCAGCACAAGGCCGGGACAGCACTACGAGCAGTACTTC.

This clonotype was observed many times. V gene TRBV6-4 combines with J gene TRBJ2-3; D possibly corresponds to TRBD2 (6 bases). This CDR3 spans 13 amino acids. Germline V gene lookup returns CDR1 MRHNA and CDR2 SNTAGT. Trimming took off 4 bases at V and 6 bases at J, with 11 bases between the two ends. The CDR3 sequence: CASSASGRDTQYF. As DNA, the CDR3 is TGTGCCAGCAGTGCTTCAGGGAGGGATACGCAGTATTTT.

The genes are TRBV29-1 and TRBJ2-7; D remains ambiguous. The CDR3 totals 12 residues. The V end was cut by 3 bases, the J end by 7 bases, with 13 bases between. Per the germline V gene, CDR1 is SQVTM and CDR2 is ANQGSEA. The DNA of the CDR3 is TGCAGCGTTGAGGGCGGATCTGAGGAGCAGTACTTC. Translated: CSVEGGSEEQYF.

J is TRBJ2-1 and V is TRBV29-1; a weak D match, TRBD2 (7 bases). Trimming left V 7 bases short and J 8 bases short, with 30 bases between. The length of the CDR3 is 17 residues. CDR1 and CDR2 (germline): SQVTM, ANQGSEA. The CDR3 region is CSANGRGGSPKGDEQFF. CDR3 in DNA: TGCAGCGCCAATGGACGCGGGGGCTCCCCTAAAGGGGATGAGCAGTTCTTC.